This paragraph covers one T cell receptor beta chain sequence. Antigen unknown. CDR1 KGHDR and CDR2 SFDVKD come from the germline V gene. V shed 3 bases and J shed 5 bases, with 4 bases lying between them. The CDR3 is 11 residues long. The data derive from a study of blood T cells in healthy people across ages. Whole-study results and caveats: Per million T cells, TCR beta diversity dropped about linearly as age rose.

A second roughly 6 to 12 cycle PCR used barcoded and J-beta primers. A template-switch adaptor containing 12 random nucleotides labeled each cDNA molecule. MiXCR was run by TCRdb on the 5' RACE reads, yielding one entry per CDR3 protein. This sample yields around 1.5 million distinct CDR3 sequences, of which 59% are seen a single time; about 6.3% belongs to the top ten. The sequenced sample was blood. The TCR originated in a man aged 18-30 years in good health. The genes are TRBV24-1 and TRBJ2-7; no clear D gene. CDR3 protein: CATSDGDEQYF. CDR3 nucleotide sequence: TGTGCCACCAGTGATGGAGACGAGCAGTACTTC.